The 27 T cell receptor beta chains below were found in one sample sequenced in a study of siplizumab effects on memory and regulatory T cells. Sequenced by immunoSEQ multiplex PCR; TCRdb stores in-frame clones only, minus some. Seen here are roughly 50,000 clones, about 97% observed once, and the top ten hold around 0.66%. The sequencing input was naive CD4+ T cells sorted from blood. These receptors were taken from a human donor in good health.

The genes are TRBV4-1 and TRBJ2-6; D not certain. V lost 5 bases and J 0 bases, leaving 8 bases between the germline ends. This CDR3 comprises 15 residues. Germline V gene lookup returns CDR1 MGHRA and CDR2 YSYEKL. The CDR3 bases are TGCGCCAGCAGCGAACGGTACTCTGGGGCCAACGTCCTGACTTTC. It encodes CASSERYSGANVLTF.

The V call is TRBV7-9, the J call TRBJ2-1, with 9 bases lining up with TRBD2. V gave up 5 bases and J gave up 4 bases; unmatched junction bases: 6. The CDR3 has 15 residues. Germline V gives CDR1 SEHNR, CDR2 FQNEAQ (reference sequence). CDR3: CASSLIAGDYNEQFF. The CDR3, as DNA: TGTGCCAGCAGCCTCATAGCGGGGGATTACAATGAGCAGTTCTTC.

J is TRBJ2-6 and V is TRBV19, with D uncertain. This CDR3 is 15 amino acids long. Germline V gives CDR1 LNHDA, CDR2 SQIVND (reference sequence). V was pared by 8 bases and J by 1 base, with 12 bases between. The CDR3 DNA reads TGTGCCAGTCACCGGACGGAATCTGGGGCCAACGTCCTGACTTTC. Protein: CASHRTESGANVLTF.

This clone was seen only once. The V and J genes are TRBV5-4 and TRBJ2-5, with TRBD1 as a possible D gene (6 bases). The CDR3 has 13 residues. The V gene lost 7 bases and the J gene lost 4 bases, with 14 bases spanning the gap. Germline CDR1 and CDR2: SGHNT and YYREEE (reference sequence). For the CDR3, the DNA is TGTGCCAGCGGATCACAGGGTGGAGAGACCCAGTACTTC. It encodes CASGSQGGETQYF. Combining the CDR3 with reference TRBV5-4 and TRBJ2-5 gives the whole variable domain ETGVTQSPTHLIKTRGQQVTLRCSSQSGHNTVSWYQQALGQGPQFIFQYYREEENGRGNFPPRFSGLQFPNYSSELNVNALELDDSALYLCASGSQGGETQYFGPGTRLLVL.

This clone was seen only once. The V and J genes are TRBV7-2 and TRBJ2-3; 7 nucleotides match TRBD2. With 2 bases clipped from V and 6 bases from J, the junction kept 14 bases outside the gene matches. The CDR3 extends over 17 amino acids. The V gene's germline CDR1 is SGHTA and CDR2 FQGNSA. CDR3 protein: CASSLLAAGRVRDTQYF. The CDR3 DNA is TGTGCCAGCAGCTTACTTGCAGCGGGGCGGGTACGTGATACGCAGTATTTT.

The chain couples TRBV7-8 to TRBJ1-1; maybe TRBD1 (6 bases). V was clipped by 7 bases and J by 3 bases, with 18 bases between them. CDR1 and CDR2 (germline): SGHVS, FQNEAQ. This CDR3 has 15 amino acids. The DNA for the CDR3 is TGTGCCAGCACCGCGGGCGGGGGGGCTCACACTGAAGCTTTCTTT. This sequence encodes CASTAGGGAHTEAFF.

The rearrangement joins TRBV19 to TRBJ1-5; no clear D gene. The length of the CDR3 is 15 residues. CDR1 LNHDA and CDR2 SQIVND come from the germline V gene (reference sequence). V was clipped by 3 bases and J by 0 bases, with 9 bases between them. The DNA for the CDR3 is TGTGCCAGTAGTATGGGCGACTATAGCAATCAGCCCCAGCATTTT. This gives the protein CASSMGDYSNQPQHF.

The J gene is TRBJ1-5, the V gene TRBV30, with D unclear. The CDR3 runs 13 residues. Trimming stripped 2 bases from V and 7 bases from J, with 12 bases between. Germline lookup yields CDR1 GTSNPN and CDR2 SVGIG (reference sequence). The CDR3 sequence is CAWSTAWEQPQHF. In nucleotides, the CDR3 is TGTGCCTGGAGTACAGCGTGGGAACAGCCCCAGCATTTT.

This sequence joins TRBV28 and TRBJ2-1; 9 bases are shared with TRBD2. The CDR3 sequence is 15 residues long. Germline CDR1 reads MDHEN; CDR2 reads SYDVKM. The trim removed 5 bases at V and 2 bases at J, leaving 4 bases unmatched. In nucleotides, the CDR3 is TGTGCCAGCAGTCGAGCGGGAGGTACCTACAATGAGCAGTTCTTC. It yields the protein CASSRAGGTYNEQFF.

This clone showed up just once. The rearrangement links TRBV2 to TRBJ1-1; TRBD1 aligns across 9 bases. The V gene's germline CDR1 is SNHLY and CDR2 FYNNEI. J was trimmed by 5 bases and V by 6 bases; bases with no gene match: 7. CDR3 length equals 14 residues. As DNA, the CDR3 is TGTGCCAGCAGCGACGGACAGGGGTGGACTGAAGCTTTCTTT. Translated: CASSDGQGWTEAFF.

This clone has just one count. The gene calls are TRBV7-9 and TRBJ2-5; D unclear. The germline V and J ends were trimmed by 3 bases and 9 bases, with 17 bases remaining between them. Germline loops: CDR1 SEHNR, CDR2 FQNEAQ (reference sequence). The CDR3 loop spans 14 amino acids. The CDR3 sequence is CASSLRPGWQPQYF. In nucleotides, the CDR3 is TGTGCCAGCAGCTTGAGACCGGGCTGGCAGCCCCAGTACTTC.

This clone was seen a single time. The rearrangement links TRBV19 to TRBJ2-1; 9 bases line up with TRBD2. The V gene end was trimmed by 3 bases and the J gene end by 0 bases; junction bases not matched to a gene: 6. The CDR3 covers 17 residues. CDR1 and CDR2 (germline): LNHDA, SQIVND (reference sequence). The CDR3 DNA reads as TGTGCCAGTAGTATTGCAGCGGGAGGCGCCTCCTACAATGAGCAGTTCTTC. This encodes CASSIAAGGASYNEQFF.

The J gene is TRBJ1-1, the V gene TRBV29-1, with D unresolved. Germline V lookup: CDR1 SQVTM, CDR2 ANQGSEA. The CDR3 contains 13 residues. The ends were cut back, 0 bases at V and 1 base at J, with 6 bases in the middle. Here the CDR3 reads CSVEEGRNTEAFF. In DNA form, the CDR3 reads TGCAGCGTTGAAGAGGGGAGGAACACTGAAGCTTTCTTT.

This chain links TRBV4-1 with TRBJ1-2; possibly TRBD1 for D (6 bases). The CDR3 has 14 residues. V was shortened by 0 bases and J by 4 bases, with 9 bases between the two germline ends. Germline V gives CDR1 MGHRA, CDR2 YSYEKL. This chain's CDR3 is CASSQEQGFYGYTF. The CDR3 nucleotides are TGCGCCAGCAGCCAAGAGCAGGGGTTCTATGGCTACACCTTC.

This chain connects TRBV20-1 to TRBJ2-1; no firm D call. V was shortened by 8 bases and J by 9 bases, with 8 bases between the two germline ends. The CDR3 totals 9 residues. Per the germline V gene, CDR1 is DFQATT and CDR2 is SNEGSKA (reference sequence). CDR3 DNA: TGCAGTTCGGGCCGTGAGCAGTTCTTC. Encoded protein: CSSGREQFF.

This chain uses TRBV11-2 with TRBJ2-6; TRBD2 might be the D (6 bases). Germline CDR1 SGHAT, CDR2 FQNNGV. V lost 6 bases and J 0 bases, leaving 12 bases between the germline ends. This CDR3 region has 16 residues. The CDR3 nucleotides read TGTGCCAGCAGAAACGCGGGGACCTCTGGGGCCAACGTCCTGACTTTC. This gives the protein CASRNAGTSGANVLTF.

The gene calls are TRBV30 and TRBJ1-1, with D unclear. This CDR3 has 14 amino acids. CDR1 and CDR2 from the germline V gene are GTSNPN and SVGIG (reference sequence). Between the trimmed V and J ends, which lost 3 bases and 0 bases, there was a span of 11 bases. CDR3: CAWRANLMNTEAFF. CDR3 DNA sequence: TGTGCCTGGAGGGCGAACCTTATGAACACTGAAGCTTTCTTT.

This chain uses TRBV5-5 with TRBJ1-1; D unclear. The CDR3 consists of 13 residues. Germline-derived CDR1 and CDR2 are SGHKS and YYEKEE (reference sequence). The V and J ends lost 4 bases and 2 bases respectively, with 9 bases between them. In nucleotides, the CDR3 is TGTGCCAGCAGCGTTACACGAAACACTGAAGCTTTCTTT. Protein product: CASSVTRNTEAFF.

As DNA, the CDR3 is TGCAGCGCCAGAGGGGGGGGGCTTGGACAGCCCCAGCATTTT. Translation: CSARGGGLGQPQHF. The J gene is TRBJ1-5, the V gene TRBV29-1; a possible D gene is TRBD1 (6 bases). Per the germline V gene, CDR1 is SQVTM and CDR2 is ANQGSEA. V lost 7 bases and J lost 7, with 20 bases in between. This CDR3 is built from 14 residues. The whole variable domain, filled in from reference TRBV29-1 and TRBJ1-5, reads SAVISQKPSRDICQRGTSLTIQCQVDSQVTMMFWYRQQPGQSLTLIATANQGSEATYESGFVIDKFPISRPNLTFSTLTVSNMSPEDSSIYLCSARGGGLGQPQHFGDGTRLSIL.

The chain combines TRBV6-4 with TRBJ1-3; D unresolved. The CDR3 has 13 residues. The germline gives CDR1 MRHNA, CDR2 SNTAGT. V dropped 5 bases and J dropped 0 bases, with 5 bases sitting between them. The chain's CDR3 is CASSSVSGNTIYF. The CDR3 nucleotides read TGTGCCAGCAGTTCGGTCTCTGGAAACACCATATATTTT.

This clone was detected once. The J gene is TRBJ2-2, the V gene TRBV28; D might be TRBD1 (6 bases). This CDR3 comprises 15 residues. V shed 5 bases and J shed 1 base, with 11 bases lying between them. In germline, CDR1 is MDHEN, CDR2 SYDVKM. CDR3 bases: TGTGCCAGCAGTCACAGGGAGAGGAACACCGGGGAGCTGTTTTTT. Residues: CASSHRERNTGELFF.

The V and J genes are TRBV6-5 and TRBJ2-3; 12 bases align to TRBD2. The CDR3 extends over 15 amino acids. The ends lost 5 bases at V and 3 bases at J; junction bases unmatched: 3. CDR1 and CDR2 from the germline V gene are MNHEY and SVGAGI. The CDR3 here is CASSRGLAGTDTQYF. For the CDR3, the DNA is TGTGCCAGCAGTCGTGGACTAGCGGGAACAGATACGCAGTATTTT.

V is TRBV7-3 and J is TRBJ2-1; 8 nucleotides align to TRBD2. The germline V gene encodes CDR1 SGHTA and CDR2 FQGTGA. The CDR3 has 15 amino acids. V lost 5 bases and J lost 8; bases outside the gene matches: 11. In nucleotides, the CDR3 is TGTGCCAGCAGCCGTAGCGGGACTCTAGGTGATGAGCAGTTCTTC. The encoded protein is CASSRSGTLGDEQFF.

The J gene is TRBJ1-4, the V gene TRBV19; D is undetermined. The V gene lost 2 bases and the J gene lost 0 bases, with 7 bases spanning the gap. Germline V gives CDR1 LNHDA, CDR2 SQIVND (reference sequence). This CDR3 has 15 amino acids. The CDR3 bases are TGTGCCAGTAGTATAAACAGTGCAACTAATGAAAAACTGTTTTTT. This sequence encodes CASSINSATNEKLFF.

This clone has only one observation. The chain uses TRBV28 and TRBJ2-7; a weak D match, TRBD1 (6 bases). V was shortened by 3 bases and J by 0 bases, with 12 bases between the two germline ends. The CDR3 totals 15 residues. Germline assignment: CDR1 MDHEN and CDR2 SYDVKM. The CDR3 DNA follows: TGTGCCAGCAGTTTGAGACAGGTTAACTCCTACGAGCAGTACTTC. It encodes CASSLRQVNSYEQYF.

The chain combines TRBV7-9 with TRBJ2-3; 10 positions match TRBD2. Germline V CDR1 and CDR2: SEHNR, FQNEAQ (reference sequence). V trimming: 4 bases; J trimming: 1 base; junction bases outside the gene matches: 5. The CDR3 covers 16 residues. The CDR3 loop is CASSSLAGAGTDTQYF. In nucleotides, the CDR3 is TGTGCCAGCAGCTCCCTAGCGGGAGCGGGCACAGATACGCAGTATTTT.

The chain joins TRBV7-2 to TRBJ2-1; D call uncertain. The CDR3 runs to 13 residues. Germline CDR1 reads SGHTA; CDR2 reads FQGNSA. Trimming took off 1 base at V and 7 bases at J, with 8 bases between the two ends. The DNA for the CDR3 is TGTGCCAGCAGCTTAGGGCACACAAATGAGCAGTTCTTC. The encoded protein is CASSLGHTNEQFF.